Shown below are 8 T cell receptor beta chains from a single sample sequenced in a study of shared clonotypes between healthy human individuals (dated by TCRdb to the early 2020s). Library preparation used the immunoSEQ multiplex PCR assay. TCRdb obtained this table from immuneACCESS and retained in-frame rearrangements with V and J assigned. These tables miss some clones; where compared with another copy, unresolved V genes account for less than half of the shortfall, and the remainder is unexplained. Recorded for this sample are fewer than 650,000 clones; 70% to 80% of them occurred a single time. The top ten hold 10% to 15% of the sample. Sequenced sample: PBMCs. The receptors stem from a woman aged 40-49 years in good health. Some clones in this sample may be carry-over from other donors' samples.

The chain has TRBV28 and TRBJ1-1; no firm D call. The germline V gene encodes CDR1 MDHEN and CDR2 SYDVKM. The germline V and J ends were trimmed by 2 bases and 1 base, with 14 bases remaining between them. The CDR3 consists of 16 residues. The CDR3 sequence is CASSLRGLGWNTEAFF. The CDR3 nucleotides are TGTGCCAGCAGTTTACGGGGTCTCGGCTGGAACACTGAAGCTTTCTTT.

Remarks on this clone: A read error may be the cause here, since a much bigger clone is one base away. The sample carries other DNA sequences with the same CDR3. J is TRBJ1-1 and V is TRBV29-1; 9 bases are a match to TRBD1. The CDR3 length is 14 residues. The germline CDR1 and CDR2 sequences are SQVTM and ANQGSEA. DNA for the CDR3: TGCAGCGTTGGTGACAGGGGGGCCCATACTGAGGCTTTCTTT. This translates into CSVGDRGAHTEAFF. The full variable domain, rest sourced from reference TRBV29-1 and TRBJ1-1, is SAVISQKPSRDICQRGTSLTIQCQVDSQVTMMFWYRQQPGQSLTLIATANQGSEATYESGFVIDKFPISRPNLTFSTLTVSNMSPEDSSIYLCSVGDRGAHTEAFFGQGTRLTVV.

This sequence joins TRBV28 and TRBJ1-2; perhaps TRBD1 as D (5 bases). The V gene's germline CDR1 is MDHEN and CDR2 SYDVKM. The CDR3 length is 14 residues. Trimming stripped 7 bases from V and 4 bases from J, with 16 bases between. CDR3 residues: CASTIRTGGYGYTF. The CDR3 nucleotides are TGTGCCAGCACCATACGGACCGGGGGCTATGGCTACACCTTC.

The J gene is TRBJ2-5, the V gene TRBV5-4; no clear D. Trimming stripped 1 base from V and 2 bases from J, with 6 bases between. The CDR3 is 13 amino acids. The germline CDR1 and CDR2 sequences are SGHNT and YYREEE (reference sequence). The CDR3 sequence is CASSLIQQETQYF. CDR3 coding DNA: TGTGCCAGCAGCTTGATACAGCAAGAGACCCAGTACTTC.

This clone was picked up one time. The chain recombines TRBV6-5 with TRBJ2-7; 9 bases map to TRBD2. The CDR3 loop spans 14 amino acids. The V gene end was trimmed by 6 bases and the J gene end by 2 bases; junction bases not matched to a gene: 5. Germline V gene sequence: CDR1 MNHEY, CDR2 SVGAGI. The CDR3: CASSPSGNTYEQYF. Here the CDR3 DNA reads TGTGCCAGCAGCCCTAGCGGGAACACCTACGAGCAGTACTTC.

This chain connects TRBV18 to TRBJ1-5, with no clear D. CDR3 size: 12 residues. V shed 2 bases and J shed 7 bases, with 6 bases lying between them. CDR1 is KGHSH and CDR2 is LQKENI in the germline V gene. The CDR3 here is CASSPGVQPQHF. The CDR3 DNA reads TGTGCCAGCTCACCAGGGGTCCAGCCCCAGCATTTT.

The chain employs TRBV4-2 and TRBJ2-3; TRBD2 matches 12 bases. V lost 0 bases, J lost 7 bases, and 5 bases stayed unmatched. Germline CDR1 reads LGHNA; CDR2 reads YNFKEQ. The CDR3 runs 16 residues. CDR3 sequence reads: CASSQERLAGVNTQYF. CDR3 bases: TGTGCCAGCAGCCAAGAGAGACTAGCGGGAGTTAATACGCAGTATTTT.

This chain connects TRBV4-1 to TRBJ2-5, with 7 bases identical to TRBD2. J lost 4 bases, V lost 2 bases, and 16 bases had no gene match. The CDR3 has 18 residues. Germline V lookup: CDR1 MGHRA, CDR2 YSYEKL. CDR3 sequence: CASSQWGGAGFIIETQYF. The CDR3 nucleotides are TGCGCCAGCAGCCAATGGGGGGGAGCGGGATTTATTATAGAGACCCAGTACTTC.